This TCR beta chain was retrieved from a study of Ad26.COV2.S vaccination and SARS-CoV-2 variants. J lost 4 bases, V lost 4 bases, and 11 bases had no gene match. This CDR3 is 17 amino acids long. The germline V gene has CDR1 MGHRA and CDR2 YSYEKL. Clones were read by immunoSEQ multiplex PCR, and TCRdb kept only the in-frame ones, dropping some. Counted here are roughly 250,000 clones, around 90% occurring once; the ten biggest clones make up 2.5% to 3.5%. Noted treatment: over 15 received Ad26.COV2.S at low or high dose, single or two shots; several received placebo; per-sample allocation not given. Day 63 after the first injection of vaccine or placebo was the sampling time.

V gene TRBV4-1 combines with J gene TRBJ1-3; 9 bases line up with TRBD1. This clonotype was sampled from a person aged 18-65 years who received the Ad26.COV2.S COVID-19 vaccine or a placebo. The sequencing here drew on peripheral blood, taken in a trial of Ad26.COV2.S vaccine versus placebo. The CDR3 here is CASSPEMTGGLGNTIYF. The DNA for the CDR3 is TGCGCCAGCAGCCCGGAAATGACAGGGGGATTAGGAAACACCATATATTTT.